The next 15 T cell receptor beta chains were all read from a single sample in a study of T cells in Graves' hyperthyroidism and ophthalmopathy. The CDR3 regions of TCR beta were amplified from RNA transcripts. The HTBI primer set served for first-round RT-PCR of the TCR CDR3. TCRdb reprocessed the multiplex PCR reads via MiXCR and lists one record per CDR3 protein. The repertoire has a few hundred thousand distinct CDR3 sequences, 18% of them found once; the top ten carry 15% to 17%. The specimen was blood. These receptor sequences come from a woman aged 40-49 years with Graves' ophthalmopathy.

Comment on this clonotype: A read error may account for a junction end that differs from germline. The rearrangement links TRBV6-2 or TRBV6-3 to TRBJ2-6; D not resolved. CDR1 is MNHEY, CDR2 SVGEGT, per germline. CDR3 size: 15 residues. The DNA of the CDR3 is TGTGCCACCAGTGTTGGCGGCTCTGGGGCCAACGTCCTGACTTTC. Its protein is CATSVGGSGANVLTF.

Only a few counts were recorded for this clonotype. The chain employs TRBV30 and TRBJ2-1; D possibly corresponds to TRBD2 (6 bases). The CDR3 consists of 14 residues. Germline lookup yields CDR1 GTSNPN and CDR2 SVGIG (reference sequence). V was clipped by 5 bases and J by 0 bases, with 11 bases between them. This CDR3 reads CAWARGYSYNEQFF. For the CDR3, the DNA is TGTGCCTGGGCCCGGGGGTACTCCTACAATGAGCAGTTCTTC.

This clonotype was recorded a few times. V usage is TRBV20-1 and J usage is TRBJ2-7; 12 bases line up with TRBD1. The CDR3 contains 17 residues. The germline gives CDR1 DFQATT, CDR2 SNEGSKA (reference sequence). The V gene end was trimmed by 5 bases and the J gene end by 2 bases; junction bases not matched to a gene: 13. The CDR3 here is CSAPGTGGLKRTYEQYF. CDR3 sequence (DNA): TGCAGTGCTCCGGGGACAGGGGGCCTCAAACGGACCTACGAGCAGTACTTC.

The chain employs TRBV10-3 and TRBJ2-5; D unclear. CDR3 length: 14 amino acids. The germline V and J ends were trimmed by 4 bases and 4 bases, with 13 bases remaining between them. Per the germline V gene, CDR1 is ENHRY and CDR2 is SYGVKD. The DNA for the CDR3 is TGTGCCATCAGTGTTCTCGAATGGGGAGAGACCCAGTACTTC. This codes for CAISVLEWGETQYF.

This clonotype showed up just a few times. A much larger clonotype is one base distant, so this may be a read error. V gene TRBV12-3 or TRBV12-4 combines with J gene TRBJ1-5; the D is unclear. This CDR3 has 12 residues. The V and J ends lost 2 bases and 9 bases respectively, with 8 bases between them. The CDR3 loop reads CASSLSMGPQHF. CDR3 DNA sequence: TGTGCCAGCAGTTTATCGATGGGGCCCCAGCATTTT.

The sample holds many counts of this clonotype. This chain uses TRBV11-2 with TRBJ1-5; no clear D gene. This CDR3 contains 15 residues. Trimming removed 0 bases from V and 1 base from J, with 7 bases in between. The germline gives CDR1 SGHAT, CDR2 FQNNGV. The CDR3 loop is CASSLEQSSNQPQHF. DNA for the CDR3: TGTGCCAGCAGCTTAGAACAGTCGAGCAATCAGCCCCAGCATTTT.

The chain carries TRBV2 and TRBJ2-7; 8 positions match TRBD1. The CDR3 extends over 14 amino acids. CDR1 is SNHLY, CDR2 FYNNEI, per germline. J gave up 6 bases and V 5 bases, and 9 bases lay outside the gene matches. The CDR3 reads CASSSDRGYGEQYF. The CDR3 DNA is TGTGCCAGCAGTTCCGACAGGGGATATGGCGAGCAGTACTTC.

This clonotype was seen many times. The rearrangement links TRBV4-3 to TRBJ2-7, with TRBD1 matching over 8 bases. The V gene end was trimmed by 4 bases and the J gene end by 12 bases; junction bases not matched to a gene: 17. Germline CDR1 reads LGHNA; CDR2 reads YSLEER. The CDR3 is made up of 15 amino acids. The CDR3: CASSPHLTTGANTYF. CDR3 nucleotide sequence: TGCGCCAGCAGCCCTCACCTCACGACAGGGGCCAACACGTACTTC.

This clonotype was detected a few times. The gene calls are TRBV11-2 and TRBJ2-7, with D possibly TRBD1 on 6 matching bases. The ends were cut back, 1 base at V and 2 bases at J, with 9 bases in the middle. The CDR3 consists of 14 residues. Per germline, CDR1 SGHAT and CDR2 FQNNGV. CDR3 residues: CASSLGGLPYEQYF. CDR3 in DNA: TGTGCCAGCAGCTTAGGGGGGCTCCCCTACGAGCAGTACTTC.

This chain uses TRBV12-3 or TRBV12-4 with TRBJ1-2; no firm D call. Trimming stripped 3 bases from V and 3 bases from J, with 11 bases between. The CDR3 runs to 14 residues. CDR3 bases: TGTGCCAGCAGTTTTCAAGGGATTCACTATGGCTACACCTTC. This gives the protein CASSFQGIHYGYTF.

J is TRBJ1-6 and V is TRBV18; D call uncertain. CDR1 is KGHSH and CDR2 is LQKENI in the germline V gene. Trimming removed 6 bases at V and 9 bases at J, with 12 bases between. The CDR3 is 13 residues long. The CDR3 DNA reads as TGTGCCAGCTCTCGAGGATCGGGTTCACCCCTCCACTTT. Protein: CASSRGSGSPLHF.

This clonotype was detected ten times or more. The V call is TRBV10-1, the J call TRBJ2-4; D unclear. The CDR3 sequence is 15 residues long. V was cut by 4 bases and J by 0 bases, with 10 bases left in between. The V gene's germline CDR1 is WNHNN and CDR2 SYGVQD (reference sequence). The CDR3 region is CASSGGRLAKNIQYF. The CDR3 nucleotides are TGCGCCAGCAGTGGAGGTCGCCTAGCCAAAAACATTCAGTACTTC.

This clonotype was detected ten times or more. The gene calls are TRBV6-2 or TRBV6-3 and TRBJ2-7; TRBD2 matches 7 bases. The CDR3 consists of 14 residues. Germline loops: CDR1 MNHEY, CDR2 SVGEGT. With 8 bases clipped from V and 3 bases from J, the junction kept 10 bases outside the gene matches. CDR3 coding DNA: TGTGCCAGCCTCGACCGGGAGGCCCTCTACGAGCAGTACTTC. It translates to CASLDREALYEQYF.

This clonotype showed up many times. This chain links TRBV5-5 with TRBJ1-6; tentatively, D is TRBD1 (6 bases). The CDR3 is 14 amino acids. V lost 4 bases and J 10 bases, leaving 15 bases between the germline ends. Germline V gene sequence: CDR1 SGHKS, CDR2 YYEKEE (reference sequence). The CDR3 DNA is TGTGCCAGCAGCCGCGGACAGTTCAGGTCACCCCTCCACTTT. Protein sequence: CASSRGQFRSPLHF.

The chain combines TRBV30 with TRBJ2-2; tentatively, D is TRBD2 (5 bases). Germline V gene sequence: CDR1 GTSNPN, CDR2 SVGIG (reference sequence). The CDR3 runs to 15 residues. Deletions cut 0 bases from V and 1 base from J, with 9 bases between. CDR3 loop: CAWSVWTLNTGELFF. DNA for the CDR3: TGTGCCTGGAGTGTGTGGACTCTGAACACCGGGGAGCTGTTTTTT.